This TCR beta chain was captured by sequencing in a study of T cell changes during pregnancy in multiple sclerosis (dated by TCRdb to the late 2010s). About the study as a whole: Changes in the T cell repertoire over the course of pregnancy were examined in this study in women with multiple sclerosis.

V is trimmed back by 6 bases and J by 4 bases, and the junction contains 6 bases that no gene match accounts for. Including cysteine and phenylalanine, the CDR3 has 14 amino acids. The read is trimmed to its CDR3 DNA, 42 bases read in frame from base 1. The germline V gene gives CDR1 as MNHNS and CDR2 as SASEGT. The library was obtained by the immunoSEQ multiplex PCR assay. The immuneACCESS repertoire file appears here via TCRdb, limited to in-frame rearrangements. These files lack a portion of the clones; in checked studies, under half of the deficit traces to unresolved V genes, and the cause of the others is not known. This sample is represented by some 20,000 clones; approximately 90% of them were singletons. Approximately 1.4% of the sample lies in the top ten. With respect to this clone: The clone's antigen remains unknown. No qualities accompany the bases; no much larger clone lies one base away.

The material sequenced was CD4+ T cells from peripheral blood mononuclear cells, taken in the first trimester of pregnancy. Recombination joined TRBV6-1 with TRBJ1-3; 7 central nucleotides agree with TRBD1. The sequence derives from a female donor in good health, enrolled as a control in a pregnancy study. The base sequence is TGTGCCAGCAGACGAGGGACAGACGGAAACACCATATATTTT. Its translation is CASRRGTDGNTIYF.